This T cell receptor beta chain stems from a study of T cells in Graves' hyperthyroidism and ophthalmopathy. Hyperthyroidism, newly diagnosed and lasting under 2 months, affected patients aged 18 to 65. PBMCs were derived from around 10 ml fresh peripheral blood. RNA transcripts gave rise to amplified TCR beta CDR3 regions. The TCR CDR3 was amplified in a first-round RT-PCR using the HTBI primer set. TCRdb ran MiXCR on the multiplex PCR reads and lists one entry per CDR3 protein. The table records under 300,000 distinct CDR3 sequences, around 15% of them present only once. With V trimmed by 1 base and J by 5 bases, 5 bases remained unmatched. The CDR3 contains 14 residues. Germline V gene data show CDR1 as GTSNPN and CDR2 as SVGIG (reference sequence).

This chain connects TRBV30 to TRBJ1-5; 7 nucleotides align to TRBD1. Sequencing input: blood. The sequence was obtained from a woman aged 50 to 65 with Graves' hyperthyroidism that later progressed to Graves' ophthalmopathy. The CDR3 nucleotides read TGTGCCTGGAGTGACTACAGGGGCCATCAGCCCCAGCATTTT. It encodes CAWSDYRGHQPQHF.